These 27 T cell receptor beta chains came from one sample sequenced in a study of spatial heterogeneity in lung cancer. MiXCR, applied by TCRdb to the 5' RACE reads, yields one record per CDR3 protein. The table has some 390 distinct CDR3 sequences, approximately 51% seen once. The time point was: sample taken at primary tumor resection. Here the sequenced sample was normal lung tissue next to the tumor, taken at surgery. The receptors here all came from a female donor with early-stage non-small cell lung cancer.

This clonotype was counted between two and nine times. Because the library targeted alpha chains, this beta chain is an off-target read whose size means little. The J gene is TRBJ2-1, the V gene TRBV10-2; 11 bases map to TRBD2. From germline, CDR1 is WSHSY and CDR2 SAAADI. This CDR3 has 15 residues. Trimming cost V 2 bases and J 7 bases; bases outside gene matches: 4. CDR3 sequence reads: CASSEGSGGANEQFF. For the CDR3, the DNA is TGCGCCAGCAGTGAGGGTAGCGGGGGGGCTAATGAGCAGTTCTTC.

This clonotype has only one observation. The library was prepared for alpha chains; this beta chain is a stray read, so its frequency means little. The V gene is TRBV6-6, the J gene TRBJ2-7; 11 bases map to TRBD2. The CDR3 sequence is 16 residues long. The V gene's germline CDR1 is MNHNY and CDR2 SVGAGI (reference sequence). J lost 7 bases, V lost 0 bases, and 8 bases had no gene match. The CDR3 coding sequence is TGTGCCAGCAGTTACTCACTAGCGGGGGTCCTTGTAGAGCAGTACTTC. Amino acids: CASSYSLAGVLVEQYF.

Worth noting for this clonotype: This beta chain is a stray read from a library made for alpha chains; its abundance is not meaningful. The chain is built from TRBV12-3 or TRBV12-4 and TRBJ2-5; 7 nucleotides line up with TRBD2. Trimming cost V 2 bases and J 3 bases; bases outside gene matches: 6. The CDR3 is made up of 15 amino acids. CDR3 protein: CASSLPSGVEETQYF. In DNA, the CDR3 is TGTGCCAGCAGTTTACCCAGCGGGGTCGAAGAGACCCAGTACTTC.

A remark on this clonotype: This beta chain was picked up by a library intended for alpha chains and is off target, so its count carries little meaning. This sequence joins TRBV6-4 and TRBJ2-3; 7 nucleotides align to TRBD2. Germline lookup yields CDR1 MRHNA and CDR2 SNTAGT. The CDR3 spans 14 residues. With 7 bases clipped from V and 4 bases from J, the junction kept 8 bases outside the gene matches. The CDR3 DNA sequence: TGTGCCAGCAAAAGCGGGGAGAACGCAGATACGCAGTATTTT. This codes for CASKSGENADTQYF.

Note on this clonotype: The library was prepared for alpha chains; this beta chain is a stray read, so its frequency means little. CDR3 nucleotide sequence: TGCGCCAGCAGCCCCTGGACAGCGAACACTGAAGCTTTCTTT. Translated: CASSPWTANTEAFF. V usage is TRBV4-3 and J usage is TRBJ1-1; a weak D match, TRBD1 (6 bases). The CDR3 sequence is 14 residues long. V lost 4 bases and J lost 1, with 10 bases in between. From germline, CDR1 is LGHNA and CDR2 YSLEER.

Worth noting for this clonotype: For a library built for alpha chains, this beta chain is a stray read; little rests on its size. This chain links TRBV4-2 with TRBJ2-3, with 10 bases matching TRBD2. The CDR3 loop spans 16 amino acids. With 3 bases clipped from V and 1 base from J, the junction kept 4 bases outside the gene matches. In germline, CDR1 is LGHNA, CDR2 YNFKEQ. DNA of the CDR3: TGTGCCAGCAGCCAGGCCGGGACTAGCGGCACAGATACGCAGTATTTT. Amino acids: CASSQAGTSGTDTQYF.

This clonotype has a handful of counts. Because the library targeted alpha chains, this beta chain is an off-target read whose size means little. The CDR3 nucleotides read TGTGCCAGCAGCCAAGAGGGTCGGTACTATGGCTACACCTTC. Translating it yields CASSQEGRYYGYTF. This chain joins TRBV14 and TRBJ1-2; no reliable D call. CDR1 and CDR2 (germline): SGHDN, FVKESK. Trimming left V 0 bases short and J 3 bases short, with 8 bases between. The CDR3 contains 14 residues.

This clonotype has only a few counts. The size of this beta chain means little, since it is a stray read in a library made for alpha chains. CDR3: CASSLNGGADNEQFF. CDR3 DNA: TGTGCCAGCAGCTTAAACGGCGGGGCAGACAATGAGCAGTTCTTC. V is TRBV7-8 and J is TRBJ2-1, with TRBD2 as a possible D gene (6 bases). Trimming removed 2 bases at V and 5 bases at J, with 13 bases between. The CDR3 is made up of 15 amino acids. From germline, CDR1 is SGHVS and CDR2 FQNEAQ.

A remark on this clonotype: This beta chain appears as a stray read in a library generated for alpha chains; its size is not informative. The rearrangement links TRBV4-1 to TRBJ1-6; D might be TRBD1 (5 bases). The V gene's germline CDR1 is MGHRA and CDR2 YSYEKL. The CDR3 is made up of 16 amino acids. V was trimmed by 1 base and J by 9 bases, leaving 16 bases between them. CDR3 nucleotide sequence: TGCGCCAGCAGCCAAGGATCGGACACGTGGAGTTCACCCCTCCACTTT. This encodes CASSQGSDTWSSPLHF.

As for this clonotype: This beta chain represents an off-target read in a library built for alpha chains; its size is of limited meaning. The V gene is TRBV7-6, the J gene TRBJ1-6; D not resolved. Trimming cost V 3 bases and J 7 bases, with 4 bases left between them. CDR1 and CDR2 from the germline V gene are SGHVS and FNYEAQ. The CDR3 sequence is 12 residues long. The CDR3 DNA follows: TGTGCCAGCAGCTTTATCAATTCACCCCTCCACTTT. The encoded protein is CASSFINSPLHF.

Turning to this clonotype: This beta chain is off target for a library built for alpha chains, so its abundance means little. This sequence joins TRBV29-1 and TRBJ2-5; 7 positions match TRBD2. Germline CDR1 is SQVTM and CDR2 is ANQGSEA. Trimming took 6 bases from V and 5 from J; bases not matched to a gene: 9. The CDR3 has 13 residues. The CDR3 region has the DNA TGCAGCGTACTGCGGGGGAGGATGGAGACCCAGTACTTC. Translation gives CSVLRGRMETQYF.

Comments on this clonotype: This beta chain represents an off-target read in a library built for alpha chains; its size is of limited meaning. The chain uses TRBV7-9 and TRBJ2-7; D not resolved. The CDR3 spans 13 residues. Germline CDR1 and CDR2: SEHNR and FQNEAQ (reference sequence). V shed 2 bases and J shed 3 bases, with 8 bases lying between them. The CDR3 protein is CASSLPPSYEQYF. Here the CDR3 DNA reads TGTGCCAGCAGCTTACCGCCCAGCTACGAGCAGTACTTC.

By share of the sample, this clonotype is hyperexpanded. Since the library was made to target alpha chains, this beta chain is a stray read and its abundance is not meaningful. V is TRBV2 and J is TRBJ2-3; D is ambiguous. The CDR3 is 11 amino acids. The germline V and J ends were trimmed by 7 bases and 2 bases, with 4 bases remaining between them. Germline CDR1 reads SNHLY; CDR2 reads FYNNEI. This chain's CDR3 is CASTYTDTQYF. In DNA, the CDR3 is TGTGCCAGCACCTACACAGATACGCAGTATTTT.

Comments on this clonotype: This beta chain is an unintended read in a library built for alpha chains; its size means little. The CDR3 loop is CASSPGAGQGVSGANVLTF. Written as DNA, the CDR3 is TGTGCCAGCAGCCCCGGGGCCGGACAGGGGGTATCTGGGGCCAACGTCCTGACTTTC. The chain uses TRBV7-6 and TRBJ2-6, with TRBD1 identical over 10 bases. After removal of 5 bases from V and 1 base from J, the junction contained 11 bases not matched to a gene. The CDR3 has 19 amino acids. The germline V gene encodes CDR1 SGHVS and CDR2 FNYEAQ. Filled out from reference TRBV7-6 and TRBJ2-6, the complete variable domain reads GAGVSQSPRYKVTKRGQDVALRCDPISGHVSLYWYRQALGQGPEFLTYFNYEAQQDKSGLPNDRFSAERPEGSISTLTIQRTEQRDSAMYRCASSPGAGQGVSGANVLTFGAGSRLTVL.

A few counts support this clonotype. This beta chain was picked up by a library intended for alpha chains and is off target, so its count carries little meaning. This sequence joins TRBV6-2 or TRBV6-3 and TRBJ1-1; D is possibly TRBD1 (6 bases). The V gene's germline CDR1 is MNHEY and CDR2 SVGEGT. V lost 2 bases, J lost 4 bases, and 8 bases lay in between. This CDR3 is built from 13 residues. The DNA of the CDR3 is TGTGCCAGCAGTTACCAGGGGACCACTGAAGCTTTCTTT. This codes for CASSYQGTTEAFF.

A remark on this clonotype: The library was built for alpha chains, so this beta chain is an off-target read and its size means little. J is TRBJ2-2 and V is TRBV6-2 or TRBV6-3, with D perhaps matching TRBD1 (5 bases). The germline CDR1 and CDR2 sequences are MNHEY and SVGEGT. The V end was cut by 7 bases, the J end by 1 base, with 13 bases between. The CDR3 spans 15 residues. CDR3 nucleotides: TGTGCCAGCAAGGGTTTTCAGGGGAACACCGGGGAGCTGTTTTTT. Translation gives CASKGFQGNTGELFF.

This clonotype occurred a few times. This beta chain slipped into a library made for alpha chains as a stray read, so its size is not meaningful. The chain combines TRBV12-3 or TRBV12-4 with TRBJ2-7, with D perhaps TRBD1 (7 bases). Deletions cut 5 bases from V and 4 bases from J, with 15 bases between. The CDR3 runs to 14 residues. The CDR3 spells CASSPGGSRYEQYF. CDR3 coding DNA: TGTGCCAGCAGTCCAGGGGGGAGTAGGTACGAGCAGTACTTC.

Comment on this clonotype: Since the library was made to target alpha chains, this beta chain is a stray read and its abundance is not meaningful. This rearrangement joins TRBV20-1 to TRBJ2-5; weak D call: TRBD2 (7 bases). The germline V gene has CDR1 DFQATT and CDR2 SNEGSKA (reference sequence). The V and J ends lost 3 bases and 2 bases respectively, with 16 bases between them. The CDR3 covers 15 residues. The CDR3 nucleotides are TGCAGTGCTAGGACTAGGGCGGGGGCGCAAGAGACCCAGTACTTC. It specifies CSARTRAGAQETQYF.

On this clonotype: This beta chain was picked up by a library intended for alpha chains and is off target, so its count carries little meaning. The rearrangement joins TRBV4-1 to TRBJ1-1; 10 bases map to TRBD1. The length of the CDR3 is 18 residues. The ends lost 0 bases at V and 3 bases at J; junction bases unmatched: 10. Germline CDR1 MGHRA, CDR2 YSYEKL. The CDR3 loop reads CASSQDLTGGGPDTEAFF. The CDR3 coding sequence is TGCGCCAGCAGCCAAGATCTGACAGGGGGCGGTCCGGACACTGAAGCTTTCTTT.

To note about this clonotype: This beta chain slipped into a library made for alpha chains as a stray read, so its size is not meaningful. This chain joins TRBV7-3 and TRBJ2-1; possibly TRBD1 for D (5 bases). V shed 5 bases and J shed 0 bases, with 14 bases lying between them. The CDR3 covers 16 residues. Germline V lookup: CDR1 SGHTA, CDR2 FQGTGA. The CDR3 protein is CASSMLQVSSYNEQFF. CDR3 DNA sequence: TGTGCCAGCAGCATGCTACAGGTTAGCTCCTACAATGAGCAGTTCTTC.

Remarks on this clonotype: This beta chain appears as a stray read in a library generated for alpha chains; its size is not informative. The J gene is TRBJ2-1, the V gene TRBV6-2 or TRBV6-3; perhaps TRBD1 as D (6 bases). The CDR3 has 13 amino acids. The V gene's germline CDR1 is MNHEY and CDR2 SVGEGT. The ends were cut back, 6 bases at V and 5 bases at J, with 11 bases in the middle. DNA for the CDR3: TGTGCCAGCAGGACTTACAGGGACAATGAGCAGTTCTTC. Its translation is CASRTYRDNEQFF.

Concerning this clonotype itself: This beta chain is an unintended read in a library built for alpha chains; its size means little. V usage is TRBV7-6 and J usage is TRBJ2-3, with 8 bases aligning to TRBD2. With 3 bases clipped from V and 4 bases from J, the junction kept 9 bases outside the gene matches. The V gene's germline CDR1 is SGHVS and CDR2 FNYEAQ. This CDR3 is built from 16 residues. CDR3 loop: CASSFPGGGSADTQYF. CDR3 nucleotide sequence: TGTGCCAGCAGCTTCCCGGGGGGGGGATCCGCAGATACGCAGTATTTT.

Points on this clonotype: As an off-target read in a library built for alpha chains, this beta chain has a frequency of little significance. This chain connects TRBV7-9 to TRBJ2-2; D is unresolved. Trimming pared 7 bases from V and 5 bases from J, leaving 14 bases between. Germline loops: CDR1 SEHNR, CDR2 FQNEAQ (reference sequence). The CDR3 is made up of 14 amino acids. The CDR3 loop is CASIRLYQTGELFF. In nucleotides, the CDR3 is TGTGCCAGCATCCGACTTTACCAGACCGGGGAGCTGTTTTTT.

Comment on this clonotype: This beta chain represents an off-target read in a library built for alpha chains; its size is of limited meaning. The V and J genes are TRBV28 and TRBJ1-1; D is ambiguous. The CDR3 covers 11 residues. The V and J ends lost 3 bases and 11 bases respectively, with 10 bases between them. The germline CDR1 and CDR2 sequences are MDHEN and SYDVKM. This CDR3 reads CASSFVRGAFF. CDR3 nucleotides: TGTGCCAGCAGTTTCGTCCGTGGGGCTTTCTTT.

Concerning this clonotype itself: In a library made to pick up alpha chains, this beta chain is a stray read with a size that means little. Here the CDR3 DNA reads TGTGCCAGCAGCTTGGACACGGCCGGGACCCAGTACTTC. Its translation is CASSLDTAGTQYF. The chain couples TRBV5-4 to TRBJ2-5, with D hard to call. V dropped 0 bases and J dropped 7 bases, with 10 bases sitting between them. The CDR3 loop spans 13 amino acids. Per the germline V gene, CDR1 is SGHNT and CDR2 is YYREEE (reference sequence).

This clonotype was detected only a few times. Since it is a stray read in a library aimed at alpha chains, this beta chain has a size that is not meaningful. The genes are TRBV28 and TRBJ2-2; weak D call: TRBD1 (5 bases). The length of the CDR3 is 13 residues. CDR1 and CDR2 from the germline V gene are MDHEN and SYDVKM. V gave up 6 bases and J gave up 4 bases, with 9 bases separating them. CDR3 sequence reads: CASSPRGTGELFF. CDR3 DNA sequence: TGTGCCAGCAGCCCTAGGGGCACCGGGGAGCTGTTTTTT.

About this clonotype itself: Found in a library prepared for alpha chains, this beta chain is an off-target read, and its abundance has little meaning. The rearrangement joins TRBV7-2 to TRBJ1-3; tentatively, D is TRBD1 (6 bases). Germline CDR1 reads SGHTA; CDR2 reads FQGNSA. The CDR3 covers 17 residues. Trimming removed 3 bases at V and 0 bases at J, with 15 bases between. The CDR3: CASSFNIRTDSGNTIYF. The CDR3 nucleotides are TGTGCCAGCAGCTTCAACATTAGGACAGACTCTGGAAACACCATATATTTT.